The clone carrying this T cell receptor beta chain appeared many times. The antigen is undetermined. This record comes from a study of T cell repertoires in cytomegalovirus infection. Overall study: Both CMV infection and a matching HLA type were indicated by public TCR beta signatures.

Overall study results and limits: Using cumulative public TCR beta family frequency, the authors identified those who carried CMV together with the relevant HLA. CMV-specific TCR beta clonotypes restricted by HLA-C were the ones dominating the ex vivo response.

TCRdb reprocessed the reads with MiXCR, giving one entry per CDR3 protein. The data show about 490,000 distinct CDR3 sequences, with approximately 10% seen just once and roughly 10% held by the top ten. Trimming took 8 bases from V and 3 from J, leaving 11 bases between them. Germline V lookup: CDR1 ENHRY, CDR2 SYGVKD. The CDR3 loop spans 13 amino acids. This TCR came from a human donor in good health (CMV status not recorded). Some clones in this sample may be carry-over from other donors' samples. Sequencing was performed on PBMCs. The V call is TRBV10-3, the J call TRBJ1-5; no definite D call. The DNA for the CDR3 is TGTGCCATCGGAATAGTGAACAATCAGCCCCAGCATTTT. Its protein is CAIGIVNNQPQHF.